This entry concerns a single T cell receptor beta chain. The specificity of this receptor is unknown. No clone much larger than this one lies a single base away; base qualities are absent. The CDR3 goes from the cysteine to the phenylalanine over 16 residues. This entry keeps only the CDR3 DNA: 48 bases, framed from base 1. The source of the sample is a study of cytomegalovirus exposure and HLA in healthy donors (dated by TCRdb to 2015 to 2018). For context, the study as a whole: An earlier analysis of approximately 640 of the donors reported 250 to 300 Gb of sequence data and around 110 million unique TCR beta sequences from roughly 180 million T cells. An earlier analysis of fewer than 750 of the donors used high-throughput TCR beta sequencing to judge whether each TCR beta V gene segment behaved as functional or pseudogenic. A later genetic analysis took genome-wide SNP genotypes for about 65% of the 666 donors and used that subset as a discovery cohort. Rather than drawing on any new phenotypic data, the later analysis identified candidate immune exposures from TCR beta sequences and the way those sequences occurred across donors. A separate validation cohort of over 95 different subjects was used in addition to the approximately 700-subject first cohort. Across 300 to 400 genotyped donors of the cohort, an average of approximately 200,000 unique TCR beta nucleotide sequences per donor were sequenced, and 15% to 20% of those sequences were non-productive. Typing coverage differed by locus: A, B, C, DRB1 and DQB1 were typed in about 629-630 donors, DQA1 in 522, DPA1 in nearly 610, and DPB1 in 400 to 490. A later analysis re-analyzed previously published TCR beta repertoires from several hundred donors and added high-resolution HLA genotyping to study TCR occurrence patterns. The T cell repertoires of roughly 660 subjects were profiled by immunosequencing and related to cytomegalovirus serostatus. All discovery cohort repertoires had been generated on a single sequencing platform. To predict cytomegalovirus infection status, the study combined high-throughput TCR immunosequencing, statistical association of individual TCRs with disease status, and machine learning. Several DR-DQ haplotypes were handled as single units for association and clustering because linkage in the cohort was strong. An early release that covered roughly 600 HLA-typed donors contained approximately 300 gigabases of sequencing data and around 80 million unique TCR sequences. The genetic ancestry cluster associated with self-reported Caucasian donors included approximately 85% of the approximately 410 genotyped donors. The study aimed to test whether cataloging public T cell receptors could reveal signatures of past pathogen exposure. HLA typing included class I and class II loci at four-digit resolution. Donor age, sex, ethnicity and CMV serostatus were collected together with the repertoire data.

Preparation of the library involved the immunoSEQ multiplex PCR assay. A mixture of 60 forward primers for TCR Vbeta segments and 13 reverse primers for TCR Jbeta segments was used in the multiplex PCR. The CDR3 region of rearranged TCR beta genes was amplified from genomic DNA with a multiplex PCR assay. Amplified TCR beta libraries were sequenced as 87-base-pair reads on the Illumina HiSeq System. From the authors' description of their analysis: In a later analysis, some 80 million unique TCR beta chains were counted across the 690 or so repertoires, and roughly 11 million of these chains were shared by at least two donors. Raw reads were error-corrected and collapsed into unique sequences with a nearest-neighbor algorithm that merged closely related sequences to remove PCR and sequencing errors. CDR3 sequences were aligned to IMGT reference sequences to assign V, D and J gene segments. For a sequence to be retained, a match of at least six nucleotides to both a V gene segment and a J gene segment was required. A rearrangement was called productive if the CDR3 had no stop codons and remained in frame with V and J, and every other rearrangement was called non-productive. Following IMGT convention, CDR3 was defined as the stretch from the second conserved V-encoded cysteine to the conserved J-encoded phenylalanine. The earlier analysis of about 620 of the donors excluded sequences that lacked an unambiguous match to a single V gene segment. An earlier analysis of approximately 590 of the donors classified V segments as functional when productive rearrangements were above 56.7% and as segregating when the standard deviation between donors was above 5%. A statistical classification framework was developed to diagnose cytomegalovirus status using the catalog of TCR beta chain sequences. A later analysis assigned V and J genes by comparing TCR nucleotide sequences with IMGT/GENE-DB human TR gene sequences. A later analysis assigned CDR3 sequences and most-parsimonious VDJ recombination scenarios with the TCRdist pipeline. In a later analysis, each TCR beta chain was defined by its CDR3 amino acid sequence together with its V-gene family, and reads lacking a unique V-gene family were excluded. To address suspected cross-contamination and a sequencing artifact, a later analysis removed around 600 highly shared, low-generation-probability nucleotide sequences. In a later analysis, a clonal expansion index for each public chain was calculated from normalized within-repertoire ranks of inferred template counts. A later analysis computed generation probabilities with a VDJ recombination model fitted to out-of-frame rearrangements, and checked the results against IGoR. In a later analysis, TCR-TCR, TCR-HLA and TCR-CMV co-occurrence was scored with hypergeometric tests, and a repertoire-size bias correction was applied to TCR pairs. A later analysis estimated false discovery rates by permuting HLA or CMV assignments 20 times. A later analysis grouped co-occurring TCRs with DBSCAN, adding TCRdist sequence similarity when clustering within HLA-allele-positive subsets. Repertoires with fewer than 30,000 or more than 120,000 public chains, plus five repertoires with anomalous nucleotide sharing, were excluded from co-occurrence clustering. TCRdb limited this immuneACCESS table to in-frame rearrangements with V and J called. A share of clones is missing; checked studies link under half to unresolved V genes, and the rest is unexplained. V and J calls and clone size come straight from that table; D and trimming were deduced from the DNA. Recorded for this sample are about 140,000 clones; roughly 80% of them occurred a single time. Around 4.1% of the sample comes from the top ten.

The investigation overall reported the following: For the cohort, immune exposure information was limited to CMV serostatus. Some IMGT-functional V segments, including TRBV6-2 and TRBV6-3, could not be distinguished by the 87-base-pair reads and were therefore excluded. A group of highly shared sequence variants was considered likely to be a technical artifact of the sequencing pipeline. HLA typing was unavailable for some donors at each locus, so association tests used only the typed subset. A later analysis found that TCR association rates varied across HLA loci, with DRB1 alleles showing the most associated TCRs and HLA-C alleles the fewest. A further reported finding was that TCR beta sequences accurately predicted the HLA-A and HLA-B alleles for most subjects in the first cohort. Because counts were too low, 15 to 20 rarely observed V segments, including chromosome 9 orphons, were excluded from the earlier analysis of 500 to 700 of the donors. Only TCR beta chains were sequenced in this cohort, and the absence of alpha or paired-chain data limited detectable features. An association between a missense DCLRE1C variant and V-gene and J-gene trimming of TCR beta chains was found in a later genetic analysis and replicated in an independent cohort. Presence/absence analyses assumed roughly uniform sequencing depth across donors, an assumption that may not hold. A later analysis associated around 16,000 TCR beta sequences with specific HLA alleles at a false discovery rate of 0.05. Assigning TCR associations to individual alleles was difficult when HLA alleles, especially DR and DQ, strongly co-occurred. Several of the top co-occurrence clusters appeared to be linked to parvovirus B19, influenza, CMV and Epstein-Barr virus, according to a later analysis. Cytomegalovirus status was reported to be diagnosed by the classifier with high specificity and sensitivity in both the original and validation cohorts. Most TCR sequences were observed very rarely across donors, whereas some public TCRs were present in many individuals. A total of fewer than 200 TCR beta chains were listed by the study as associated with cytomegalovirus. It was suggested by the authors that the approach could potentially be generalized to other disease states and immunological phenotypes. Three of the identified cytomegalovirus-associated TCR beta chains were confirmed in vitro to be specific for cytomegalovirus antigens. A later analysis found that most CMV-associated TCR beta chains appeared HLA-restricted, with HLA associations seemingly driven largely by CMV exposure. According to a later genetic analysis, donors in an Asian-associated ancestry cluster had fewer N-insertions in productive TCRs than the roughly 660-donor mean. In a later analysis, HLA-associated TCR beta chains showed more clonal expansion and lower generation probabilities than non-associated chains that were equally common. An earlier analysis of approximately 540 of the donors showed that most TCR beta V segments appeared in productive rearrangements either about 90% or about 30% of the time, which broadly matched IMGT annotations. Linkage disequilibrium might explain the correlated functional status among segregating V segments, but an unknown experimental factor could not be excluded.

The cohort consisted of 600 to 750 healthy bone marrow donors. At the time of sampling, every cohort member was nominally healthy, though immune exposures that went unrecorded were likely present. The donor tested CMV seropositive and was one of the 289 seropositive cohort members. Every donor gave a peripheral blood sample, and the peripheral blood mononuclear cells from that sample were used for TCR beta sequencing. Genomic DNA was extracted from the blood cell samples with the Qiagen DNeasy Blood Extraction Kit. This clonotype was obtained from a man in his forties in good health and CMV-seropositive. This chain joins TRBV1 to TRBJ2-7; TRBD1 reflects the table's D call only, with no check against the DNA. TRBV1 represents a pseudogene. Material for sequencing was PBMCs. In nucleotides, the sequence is TGCACCAGCAGCGTCGAAACCGGACAGGGTTCGGACGAGCAGTACTTC. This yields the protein CTSSVETGQGSDEQYF.